This entry concerns a single T cell receptor (beta chain). Germline V lookup: CDR1 SGHRS, CDR2 YFSETQ. This CDR3 region has 17 residues. The data were taken from a study of monozygotic twins with inflammatory bowel disease. TCRdb derives one entry per CDR3 protein from the 5' RACE reads, leaving out DNA. This sample's clone table lists some 100,000 distinct CDR3 sequences. Sequencing was done on a sample of blood. This receptor was obtained from a human donor with ulcerative colitis or Crohn's disease, or a healthy co-twin of an affected twin (not recorded which). The chain is built from TRBV5-1 and TRBJ2-3; lacking DNA, the TRBD2 call made by TCRdb goes unchecked. The CDR3 reads CASSLGLAGAYTDTQYF. The entire variable domain, with the rest obtained from reference TRBV5-1 and TRBJ2-3, is as follows: KAGVTQTPRYLIKTRGQQVTLSCSPISGHRSVSWYQQTPGQGLQFLFEYFSETQRNKGNFPGRFSGRQFSNSRSEMNVSTLELGDSALYLCASSLGLAGAYTDTQYFGPGTRLTVL.